This entry lists 18 T cell receptor beta chains sequenced from one sample in a study of T-cell reconstitution after alpha-beta-depleted transplantation in children. Unique molecular identifiers were incorporated into the prepared TCRbeta library. TCRdb itself ran the PCR reads through MiXCR, one entry per CDR3 protein. This sample has 500,000 or so distinct CDR3 sequences, with approximately 32% found just once. The material sequenced was PBMCs from the stem cell graft donor, taken from the stem cell graft. These receptors originate from a human donor who donated a stem cell graft to a child with aplastic anemia.

This chain links TRBV5-5 with TRBJ1-5, with D possibly TRBD1 on 5 matching bases. The CDR3 totals 15 residues. Trimming cost V 2 bases and J 3 bases, with 12 bases left between them. Looked up from germline, CDR1 is SGHKS and CDR2 is YYEKEE (reference sequence). The CDR3 bases are TGTGCCAGCAGCTTTTTCGGGGGGAACAATCAGCCCCAGCATTTT. It encodes CASSFFGGNNQPQHF.

This clonotype occurred a few times. The chain carries TRBV9 and TRBJ1-2; 7 bases match TRBD1. The J segment lost 4 bases and the V segment lost 3 bases, leaving 12 bases of the junction unmatched. The germline CDR1 and CDR2 sequences are SGDLS and YYNGEE. This CDR3 region has 16 residues. CDR3 in amino acids: CASSAGTANLLYGYTF. The DNA for the CDR3 is TGTGCCAGCAGCGCAGGGACAGCCAACCTGCTCTATGGCTACACCTTC.

Worth noting for this clonotype: Its ends do not fully match the called genes, so a read error is possible. V is TRBV19 and J is TRBJ2-1; D gene uncertain. The germline CDR1 and CDR2 sequences are LNHDA and SQIVND (reference sequence). The CDR3 is 11 amino acids. The CDR3 loop reads CASIIGNEQFF. The CDR3, as DNA: TGTGCCAGTATTATAGGTAATGAGCAGTTCTTC.

This chain uses TRBV12-3 or TRBV12-4 with TRBJ2-1; either TRBD1 or TRBD2 may fit D (5 bases each). The CDR3 is made up of 15 amino acids. V was pared by 7 bases and J by 7 bases, with 20 bases between. CDR3 in amino acids: CASNPSQGDSNEQFF. CDR3 nucleotides: TGTGCCAGCAATCCCAGTCAGGGAGATTCGAATGAGCAGTTCTTC.

This clonotype has just one count. The gene calls are TRBV30 and TRBJ2-5; unclear D gene. V was shortened by 4 bases and J by 1 base, with 7 bases between the two germline ends. There are 12 residues in the CDR3. From germline, CDR1 is GTSNPN and CDR2 SVGIG (reference sequence). Written as DNA, the CDR3 is TGTGCCTGGAATAAGGTCCAAGAGACCCAGTACTTC. Its translation: CAWNKVQETQYF.

V gene TRBV11-1 combines with J gene TRBJ2-1, with no clear D. The V gene's germline CDR1 is SGHAT and CDR2 FQDESV (reference sequence). The CDR3 consists of 12 residues. V dropped 6 bases and J dropped 8 bases, with 11 bases sitting between them. The CDR3 sequence: CASRTPDHEQFF. In DNA form, the CDR3 reads TGTGCCAGCAGAACCCCTGATCATGAGCAGTTCTTC.

The chain employs TRBV13 and TRBJ2-5, with D hard to call. Germline CDR1 is PRHDT and CDR2 is FYEKMQ (reference sequence). The length of the CDR3 is 14 residues. V was shortened by 4 bases and J by 2 bases, with 11 bases between the two germline ends. CDR3 residues: CASSSRTEQETQYF. DNA of the CDR3: TGTGCCAGCAGCTCGAGGACGGAGCAAGAGACCCAGTACTTC. Full variable domain (missing parts from reference TRBV13 and TRBJ2-5): AAGVIQSPRHLIKEKRETATLKCYPIPRHDTVYWYQQGPGQDPQFLISFYEKMQSDKGSIPDRFSAQQFSDYHSELNMSSLELGDSALYFCASSSRTEQETQYFGPGTRLLVL.

A few counts support this clonotype. The J gene is TRBJ1-4, the V gene TRBV20-1, with D maybe TRBD1 (6 bases). This CDR3 region has 12 residues. V shed 0 bases and J shed 11 bases, with 10 bases lying between them. Germline lookup yields CDR1 DFQATT and CDR2 SNEGSKA (reference sequence). Here the CDR3 DNA reads TGCAGTGCTAGAGAGACAGGTGGGAAACTGTTTTTT. This translates into CSARETGGKLFF.

This clonotype appeared a few times. The chain links TRBV11-3 to TRBJ2-2, with D possibly TRBD2 on 6 matching bases. The CDR3 length is 14 residues. CDR1 is SGHNT, CDR2 YENEEA, per germline. V lost 5 bases to trimming and J lost 7 bases, with 14 bases between them. The CDR3 DNA is TGTGCCAGCAGCCTGGACTATGATGGCGGGGAGCTGTTTTTT. Protein: CASSLDYDGGELFF.

This clonotype occurred a few times. The V gene is TRBV5-1, the J gene TRBJ2-3, with TRBD1 identical over 10 bases. Unmatched junction bases numbered 10, after V lost 4 bases and J lost 5 bases. The CDR3 extends over 16 amino acids. Germline CDR1 and CDR2: SGHRS and YFSETQ. Here the CDR3 DNA reads TGCGCCAGCAGCCAACCAGGACAGGGGGTGAGAGATACGCAGTATTTT. Its translation is CASSQPGQGVRDTQYF.

J is TRBJ2-1 and V is TRBV29-1, with D unresolved. V lost 1 base and J lost 6, with 7 bases in between. CDR1 SQVTM and CDR2 ANQGSEA come from the germline V gene. The CDR3 length is 12 residues. In nucleotides, the CDR3 is TGCAGCGTTGAAGGCAGACTCAATGAGCAGTTCTTC. Translating gives CSVEGRLNEQFF.

The rearrangement joins TRBV18 to TRBJ2-7; 8 nucleotides line up with TRBD2. The V gene's germline CDR1 is KGHSH and CDR2 LQKENI. J gave up 0 bases and V 6 bases, and 7 bases lay outside the gene matches. This CDR3 is 15 amino acids long. The CDR3 loop is CASSLTSESSYEQYF. CDR3 nucleotides: TGTGCCAGCTCCCTGACTAGCGAGAGCTCCTACGAGCAGTACTTC. The complete variable domain, with remaining parts taken from reference TRBV18 and TRBJ2-7, reads NAGVMQNPRHLVRRRGQEARLRCSPMKGHSHVYWYRQLPEEGLKFMVYLQKENIIDESGMPKERFSAEFPKEGPSILRIQQVVRGDSAAYFCASSLTSESSYEQYFGPGTRLTVT.

The sample holds a few counts of this clonotype. The gene calls are TRBV7-2 and TRBJ2-7; tentatively, D is TRBD1 (6 bases). CDR3 size: 17 residues. Per the germline V gene, CDR1 is SGHTA and CDR2 is FQGNSA. Between the trimmed V and J ends, which lost 2 bases and 1 base, there was a span of 18 bases. The CDR3 DNA follows: TGTGCCAGCAGCTTACCTTTTGGGGGACACGAGTCCTACGAGCAGTACTTC. The encoded protein is CASSLPFGGHESYEQYF.

The chain is built from TRBV7-9 and TRBJ1-1; D may be TRBD1 (5 bases). Germline V gene sequence: CDR1 SEHNR, CDR2 FQNEAQ (reference sequence). Trimming removed 7 bases from V and 7 bases from J, with 16 bases in between. The CDR3 runs to 13 residues. CDR3 sequence reads: CASTAGAQGEAFF. The CDR3 DNA follows: TGTGCCAGCACCGCCGGCGCGCAGGGTGAAGCTTTCTTT.

The J gene is TRBJ1-2, the V gene TRBV12-3 or TRBV12-4; unclear D gene. This CDR3 spans 14 amino acids. V was pared by 3 bases and J by 5 bases, with 13 bases between. CDR3 bases: TGTGCCAGCAGTTTCGGAGGATGGACGTATGGCTACACCTTC. Residues: CASSFGGWTYGYTF.

This clonotype was counted between two and nine times. The chain combines TRBV20-1 with TRBJ1-1; D is uncertain. Germline CDR1 reads DFQATT; CDR2 reads SNEGSKA (reference sequence). The germline V and J ends were trimmed by 6 bases and 1 base, with 15 bases remaining between them. The CDR3 length is 14 residues. The CDR3 nucleotides are TGCAGTGCCGTGGAGGGTGGTGGGAACACTGAAGCTTTCTTT. Amino acids: CSAVEGGGNTEAFF.

This clonotype was counted only a few times. V and J are TRBV4-3 and TRBJ1-1; D is ambiguous. V was clipped by 3 bases and J by 1 base, with 15 bases between them. This CDR3 has 16 residues. Germline V gene data show CDR1 as LGHNA and CDR2 as YSLEER. CDR3 coding DNA: TGCGCCAGCAGCCAGTTGTGGGCGGCACCGAACACTGAAGCTTTCTTT. Its protein product is CASSQLWAAPNTEAFF.

The V gene is TRBV7-9, the J gene TRBJ2-3; 7 bases fit TRBD1. In germline, CDR1 is SEHNR, CDR2 FQNEAQ (reference sequence). CDR3 size: 16 residues. The J segment lost 3 bases and the V segment lost 8 bases, leaving 14 bases of the junction unmatched. This chain's CDR3 is CASASVETGSTDTQYF. The CDR3 DNA follows: TGTGCCAGCGCAAGCGTGGAGACAGGGAGTACAGATACGCAGTATTTT.